This T cell receptor beta chain was sequenced for a study of neurological immune-mediated disorders. Template-switch 5'RACE cDNA synthesis added a 10-nucleotide unique molecular identifier. Via MiXCR, TCRdb re-called the 5' RACE reads, giving one row per CDR3 protein. The data contain 55,000 to 70,000 distinct CDR3 sequences, around 4.8% of them seen just once; the ten biggest clones take up approximately 3.2%. The sample holds many counts of this clonotype. What it recognizes is unknown. The germline V gene encodes CDR1 SNHLY and CDR2 FYNNEI. CDR3 length equals 17 residues. V was trimmed by 1 base and J by 4 bases, leaving 19 bases between them. Study-level points and caveats: The most TCR clonal expansion was seen in HTLV-1-associated myelopathy, whereas the least was seen in multiple sclerosis, below the level in healthy controls. The multiple sclerosis repertoire cluster was not associated with any clinical or MRI feature, with the authors stating that larger cohorts are needed. Expanded clones shared no identical CDR3 amino acid sequences across subjects, which suggested private TCR-beta repertoires in all groups.

The chain recombines TRBV2 with TRBJ1-2, with a weak D call TRBD1 (6 bases). The source is a woman in her 50s with multiple sclerosis. Sequences were obtained from PBMCs. CDR3 sequence: CASSEGGLKAPGYGYTF. The CDR3 DNA reads TGTGCCAGCAGTGAAGGGGGGCTGAAGGCCCCAGGCTATGGCTACACCTTC.